Reported below is one T cell receptor beta chain. The data stem from a study of blood T cell repertoires in COVID-19. V lost 4 bases, J lost 7 bases, and 5 bases stayed unmatched. The CDR3 spans 15 residues. The germline V gene has CDR1 SGDLS and CDR2 YYNGEE. The table came from immunoSEQ multiplex PCR; TCRdb's copy has only in-frame clones and leaves some out. The table lists 200,000 to 250,000 clones, about four fifths of them singletons, with more than 9% in the top ten. The chain recombines TRBV9 with TRBJ2-1; TRBD2 matches 13 bases. Source material: peripheral blood. This TCR was recovered from a woman of 80 years or more with acute or convalescent COVID-19. The CDR3 sequence is CASSSRLAGGNEQFF. Written as DNA, the CDR3 is TGTGCCAGCAGCTCCCGACTAGCGGGAGGAAATGAGCAGTTCTTC.